This TCR beta chain was sequenced in a study of STAT5B mutations in CD4+ large granular lymphocyte leukemia (dated by TCRdb to between 2021 and 2024). About the investigation overall: Among healthy controls, the CDR3 'QG' motif was associated with a particular HLA allele. Flow cytometry on FACSCanto II or FACSVerse confirmed that purified fractions exceeded 95% purity among lymphocytes. The study compared the TCRbeta repertoires of patients with CD4+ T-cell large granular lymphocyte leukemia against the TCRbeta repertoires of healthy blood donors. Findings and caveats that apply to the study as a whole: The main leukemic clonotypes were found to be private to each patient, although 25% to 30% of the main leukemic clonotypes were detected at low frequency in the non-leukemic repertoires of other patients. TRBV06-family usage was enriched among the top patient clones (8/27) compared with healthy controls (2/35). The data were not HLA-matched, and the relatively small sample size could explain the higher clonality seen in CD4+ compared with CD8+ T-LGLL. Greater clonality appeared to be present in CD4-sorted patient repertoires than in healthy CD4+ repertoires, and the difference was retained after the putative leukemic clones were removed.

TCRbeta rearrangements were sequenced from genomic DNA using the immunoSEQ assay at survey resolution. Concerning the study's data processing: A lowest detectable productive clonotype frequency of 2.59 x 10-5 was observed in the TCR sequencing data. Only productive TCRbeta rearrangements, defined as complete and in-frame sequences, were included in the analyses. Simpson clonality, calculated in the immunoSEQ Analyzer version 3.0, was used as the measure of sample clonality. Clones were binned by frequency as very rare, small, medium, large (1-20%) or hyperexpanded (>20%). OLGA 1.2.3 estimated generation probabilities, VDJtools produced V-gene circos plots, VDJdb was queried for specificities, and GLIPH identified CDR3 motifs. What TCRdb holds here is the immuneACCESS table cut down to in-frame rearrangements. Part of the clones is not present; checked against another copy, under half of the missing clones reflect an unresolved V gene, and the others are unexplained. The V and J calls and clone size come from that table; D and trimming were worked out from the DNA. Here the sample has about 25,000 clones; roughly 69% occur a single time. The ten largest clonotypes hold less than 10% of the sample.

The healthy controls were 35 or so blood donors, and the buffy coats of these donors were supplied by the Finnish Red Cross blood service. All TCR-sequenced material derived from peripheral blood: patient blood samples and healthy donor buffy coats. Peripheral blood mononuclear cells were isolated by Ficoll-Hypaque gradient centrifugation. CD4+ cells were magnetically purified from the buffy coats of healthy controls. Genomic DNA was extracted using the Gentra Puregene Cell and Tissue kit, and a Qubit 2.0 fluorometer was used to quantify it. With respect to this clone: Its recognized antigen is unknown. No base quality values were provided; no much bigger clone lies one nucleotide off.

Spanning cysteine to phenylalanine, the CDR3 consists of 13 amino acids. Only the CDR3 DNA stays, 39 bases, in frame from base 1. CDR1 and CDR2, looked up from the germline V gene, are SGHDT and YYEEEE. A distance of 12 bases separates the germline ends of V and J, which lose 6 bases and 3 bases respectively. The clonotype originates from a human donor in good health. Sequenced sample: CD4+ T cells from blood buffy coats. Recombination connected TRBV5-6 to TRBJ1-2; D gene: possibly TRBD1, on 5 matching bases. The DNA reads TGTGCCAGCAACTCACAGGCGCACTATGGCTACACCTTC. It specifies CASNSQAHYGYTF.